This T cell receptor beta chain was profiled in a study of Graves' ophthalmopathy and Graves' hyperthyroidism (dated by TCRdb to 2017 to 2018). Notes on the research overall: Peripheral blood was collected at initial diagnosis, prior to any treatment. The study used TCR beta repertoire signatures to distinguish Graves' ophthalmopathy from Graves' hyperthyroidism and to predict progression to ophthalmopathy. In total, approximately 140 blood samples were TCR-sequenced: some 43 ophthalmopathy, some 75 hyperthyroidism and some 17 hyperthyroidism-to-ophthalmopathy patients. To explore V-J signatures that separate ophthalmopathy from hyperthyroidism, a discovery set of about 96 patients was enrolled, consisting of roughly 45 with ophthalmopathy and about 60 with stable hyperthyroidism. An independent validation cohort was composed of some 18 hyperthyroidism patients and around 16 patients who later progressed from hyperthyroidism to ophthalmopathy. In roughly 6 hyperthyroidism patients, T-cell repertoires of thyroid tissue and blood were compared. After sampling, hyperthyroidism patients received methimazole starting at 30 mg daily, and ophthalmopathy patients received high-dose intravenous methylprednisolone. The approximately 90 discovery patients were randomly split 7:3 into training and test sets. What the authors observed across the whole study: In validation, the model predicted ophthalmopathy progression with 55% to 71% sensitivity and approximately 72% specificity; eleven to twelve predicted patients were CT-confirmed with GO in a median of around 6 months. No statistical method was used to set the sample size in advance, and the investigators knew which group each participant was assigned to. The 13-signature model separated ophthalmopathy from stable hyperthyroidism with over 85% sensitivity and 81.08% specificity in cross-validation, and 80%/75% in the test set. Most expanded thyroid clonotypes with a frequency above 0.001 also appeared in blood, which suggests that blood repertoires may reflect the immune response in the thyroid.

From the cysteine through the phenylalanine, the CDR3 covers 16 amino acids. Only the CDR3 DNA stays, 48 bases, in frame from base 1. CDR1 and CDR2, per the germline V gene, are MDHEN and SYDVKM. Relative to germline, V is 4 bases shorter and J is 4 bases shorter, with 20 bases between their ends. This clonotype came up many times. Its antigen is not yet known. No much larger clone is present one base from it, and per-base qualities are unavailable. Hyperthyroidism was considered stable if no progression to ophthalmopathy occurred within 18 months of follow-up. The hyperthyroidism patients were 18 to 65 years old and newly diagnosed, with a disease duration of less than 2 months. Patients with other autoimmune diseases, uncontrolled infections, pregnancy or lactation were excluded. Clinical symptoms, serum thyroxine, TRAb, thyroid ultrasound and orbital computed tomography formed the basis of the diagnosis. Ficoll-Paque density gradient centrifugation was used to isolate PBMCs from approximately 10 ml of fresh peripheral blood. Trizol reagent was used to extract the total RNA, and its quality was then checked on an Agilent 2100 Bioanalyzer.

For repertoire sequencing, the TCR beta CDR3 regions were amplified from RNA transcripts. HTBI primers and the Qiagen OneStep RT-PCR kit were used in a first-round RT-PCR, which was followed by a second-round multiplex PCR, size selection and purification. Libraries were sequenced on an Illumina HiSeq2000 using paired-end 100 bp reads. For the original study's pipeline: Reads were processed with SOAPnuke, discarding reads with adapters, uncalled bases, mean Phred below 15, or no exact constant-primer or identifier match. COPE v1.2.5 was used to merge the high-quality paired reads. Each unique nucleotide sequence was treated as a clonotype, and MiTCR v1.1 was used to align the clonotypes to the IMGT TRB V, D and J references. Only V-J combinations with frequency above 0.0001 were analysed, covering 99% to 99.2% of repertoires. For each V-J combination, a TCR clonal expansion and chaos score was defined as F50 clonal expansion divided by the chaos observed in the TCRdist matrix. Welch's t-statistics and random forest were used to reduce features to more than ten V-J combinations, which were fed into a naive Bayes classifier. Thyroid-blood repertoire similarity was quantified with the Morisita-Horn index. The raw public data were reprocessed by TCRdb itself: fastp quality trimming at Q25, MiXCR clonotype calling, in-frame beta chains only. Under each unique CDR3 protein, matching rows form one entry showing the most common genes and DNA. These V and J calls derive from TCRdb rather than the authors' analysis. This sample gives approximately 380,000 distinct CDR3 sequences in total; roughly 20% of them show up just once. Roughly 3% of the sample goes to the ten largest clones.

Rearrangement joined TRBV28 to TRBJ2-7, with the D call perhaps TRBD1 or TRBD2, each one matching 5 bases. Input material: peripheral blood. The sequence derives from a woman younger than 35 with stable Graves' hyperthyroidism. Donor details come from another sample of the same person, matched by shared clones. DNA sequence: TGTGCCAGCAGTTCGCCCCGGGACCTCATTCGATACGAGCAGTACTTC. This sequence encodes CASSSPRDLIRYEQYF. Reference TRBV28 and TRBJ2-7 genes cover what lies past the CDR3, so the full variable domain is DVKVTQSSRYLVKRTGEKVFLECVQDMDHENMFWYRQDPGLGLRLIYFSYDVKMKEKGDIPEGYSVSREKKERFSLILESASTNQTSMYLCASSSPRDLIRYEQYFGPGTRLTVT.